This paragraph covers one TCR beta chain sequence. Assay: immunoSEQ multiplex PCR; the TCRdb copy retains only in-frame clones and omits some. In the table there are approximately 64,000 clones, around 92% of which are singletons. V shed 1 base and J 0 bases; nucleotides not matched to a gene: 3. This CDR3 region has 15 residues. CDR1 and CDR2 (germline): MDHEN, SYDVKM. The sample originates from a study of T cell changes during pregnancy in multiple sclerosis. The chain recombines TRBV28 with TRBJ2-7; 7 nucleotides match TRBD2. The source material was peripheral blood, sampled in the first trimester of pregnancy. This sequence was found in a female donor with multiple sclerosis, enrolled in a pregnancy study. The CDR3 DNA reads as TGTGCCAGCAGTTTATCGGGGAGGGTCTCCTACGAGCAGTACTTC. This codes for CASSLSGRVSYEQYF.